This TCR beta chain comes out of a study of cytomegalovirus exposure and HLA in healthy donors. General observations from the study: The authors later found TCR association rates varying by HLA locus, with DRB1 most and HLA-C fewest. Likely technical artifact: a cluster of highly shared sequence variants.

Primers: 60 Vbeta forward and 13 Jbeta reverse. Data came from immunoSEQ multiplex PCR; TCRdb stores just in-frame clones and leaves some out. The sample includes about 92,000 clones, around 81% seen only once; the top ten take 2% to 2.5%. The CDR3 spans 16 residues. V gave up 5 bases and J gave up 2 bases, with 16 bases separating them. The germline V gene encodes CDR1 SGHDN and CDR2 FVKESK. At collection, donors were nominally healthy, but unrecorded immune exposures were probable. Details on this clone: Antigen unknown.

The TCR comes from a man between 18 and 35 years old in good health and CMV-seronegative. J is TRBJ2-1 and V is TRBV14; possibly TRBD1 for D (6 bases). The source material was PBMCs. For the CDR3, the DNA is TGTGCCAGCAGCTCGAGGGGCAGGGGCCCCTACAATGAGCAGTTCTTC. This encodes CASSSRGRGPYNEQFF.